A selection of T cell receptor beta chains follows, all from one sample in a study of naive and memory T cell subsets. TCRdb passed the UMI-ligation and nested PCR reads through MiXCR, listing each CDR3 protein once. In the table there are 15,000 or so distinct CDR3 sequences, approximately 9% of which are singletons. Sample: central memory CD8+ T cells from blood. The receptor set was obtained from a human donor in good health. The CDR3 runs from the conserved cysteine through the conserved F or W. A D gene is named only where the DNA matches it firmly. Size is stated for part of the rows, as once, few or many counts, or as a class when the clone is expanded.

many,.,TRBV20-1,TRBJ1-1,TGCAGTGCTAGGCCTCCTCGGGGGGGCACTGAAGCTTTCTTT,CSARPPRGGTEAFF
.,.,TRBV12-3/TRBV12-4,TRBJ1-5,TGTGCCAGCAGTTTACCAGGTCAGCCCCAGCATTTT,CASSLPGQPQHF
few,.,TRBV5-6,TRBJ1-2,TGTGCCAGCAGCGTACGGGAGAACTGGGGGTATGGCTACACCTTC,CASSVRENWGYGYTF
.,.,TRBV20-1,TRBJ2-2,TGCAGTGCTAGCCAGGGCTCGGACACCGGGGAGCTGTTTTTT,CSASQGSDTGELFF
.,TRBD1,TRBV5-4,TRBJ1-2,TGTGCCAGCAGCTTGGGCGGGACAGGGACTGGCTACACCTTC,CASSLGGTGTGYTF
many,.,TRBV2,TRBJ2-5,TGTGCCAGCGTTCGACGGGATAGCCAAGAGACCCAGTACTTC,CASVRRDSQETQYF
few,.,TRBV5-6,TRBJ2-1,TGTGCCAGCAGCTTGTCAGGGCGGGACGAGCAGTTCTTC,CASSLSGRDEQFF
.,TRBD2,TRBV5-6,TRBJ2-1,TGTGCCAGCAGCTCCGGACTAGCGGGGGGATTTAATGAGCAGTTCTTC,CASSSGLAGGFNEQFF
many,.,TRBV7-8,TRBJ2-5,TGTGCCAGCAGCTTAGCAATGGGACCCAAAGAGACCCAGTACTTC,CASSLAMGPKETQYF
.,.,TRBV21-1,TRBJ2-2,TGTGCCAGCAGCAGAAGGTGGCTAGCGGGAGGAGGGACCGGGGAGCTGTTTTTT,CASSRRWLAGGGTGELFF
few,.,TRBV5-1,TRBJ2-1,TGCGCCAGCAGCCTTACACCCTACAATGAGCAGTTCTTC,CASSLTPYNEQFF
few,TRBD2,TRBV15,TRBJ2-2,TGTGCCACCAGCAGGAGCGGGGGGTCCGGGGAGCTGTTTTTT,CATSRSGGSGELFF
few,TRBD1,TRBV7-7,TRBJ2-2,TGTGCCAGCAGCCAGACAGGGAGTTTAGCCGGGGAGCTGTTTTTT,CASSQTGSLAGELFF
few,.,TRBV5-5,TRBJ2-2,TGTGCCAGCGAGTGGTACGGGGAGCTGTTTTTT,CASEWYGELFF
many,TRBD1,TRBV6-4,TRBJ2-1,TGTGCCAGCAGTGAAACAACCGGGACAGGGTTGGATGAGCAGTTCTTC,CASSETTGTGLDEQFF
.,.,TRBV9,TRBJ2-1,TGTGCCAGCAGCGCCAACAATGAGCAGTTCTTC,CASSANNEQFF